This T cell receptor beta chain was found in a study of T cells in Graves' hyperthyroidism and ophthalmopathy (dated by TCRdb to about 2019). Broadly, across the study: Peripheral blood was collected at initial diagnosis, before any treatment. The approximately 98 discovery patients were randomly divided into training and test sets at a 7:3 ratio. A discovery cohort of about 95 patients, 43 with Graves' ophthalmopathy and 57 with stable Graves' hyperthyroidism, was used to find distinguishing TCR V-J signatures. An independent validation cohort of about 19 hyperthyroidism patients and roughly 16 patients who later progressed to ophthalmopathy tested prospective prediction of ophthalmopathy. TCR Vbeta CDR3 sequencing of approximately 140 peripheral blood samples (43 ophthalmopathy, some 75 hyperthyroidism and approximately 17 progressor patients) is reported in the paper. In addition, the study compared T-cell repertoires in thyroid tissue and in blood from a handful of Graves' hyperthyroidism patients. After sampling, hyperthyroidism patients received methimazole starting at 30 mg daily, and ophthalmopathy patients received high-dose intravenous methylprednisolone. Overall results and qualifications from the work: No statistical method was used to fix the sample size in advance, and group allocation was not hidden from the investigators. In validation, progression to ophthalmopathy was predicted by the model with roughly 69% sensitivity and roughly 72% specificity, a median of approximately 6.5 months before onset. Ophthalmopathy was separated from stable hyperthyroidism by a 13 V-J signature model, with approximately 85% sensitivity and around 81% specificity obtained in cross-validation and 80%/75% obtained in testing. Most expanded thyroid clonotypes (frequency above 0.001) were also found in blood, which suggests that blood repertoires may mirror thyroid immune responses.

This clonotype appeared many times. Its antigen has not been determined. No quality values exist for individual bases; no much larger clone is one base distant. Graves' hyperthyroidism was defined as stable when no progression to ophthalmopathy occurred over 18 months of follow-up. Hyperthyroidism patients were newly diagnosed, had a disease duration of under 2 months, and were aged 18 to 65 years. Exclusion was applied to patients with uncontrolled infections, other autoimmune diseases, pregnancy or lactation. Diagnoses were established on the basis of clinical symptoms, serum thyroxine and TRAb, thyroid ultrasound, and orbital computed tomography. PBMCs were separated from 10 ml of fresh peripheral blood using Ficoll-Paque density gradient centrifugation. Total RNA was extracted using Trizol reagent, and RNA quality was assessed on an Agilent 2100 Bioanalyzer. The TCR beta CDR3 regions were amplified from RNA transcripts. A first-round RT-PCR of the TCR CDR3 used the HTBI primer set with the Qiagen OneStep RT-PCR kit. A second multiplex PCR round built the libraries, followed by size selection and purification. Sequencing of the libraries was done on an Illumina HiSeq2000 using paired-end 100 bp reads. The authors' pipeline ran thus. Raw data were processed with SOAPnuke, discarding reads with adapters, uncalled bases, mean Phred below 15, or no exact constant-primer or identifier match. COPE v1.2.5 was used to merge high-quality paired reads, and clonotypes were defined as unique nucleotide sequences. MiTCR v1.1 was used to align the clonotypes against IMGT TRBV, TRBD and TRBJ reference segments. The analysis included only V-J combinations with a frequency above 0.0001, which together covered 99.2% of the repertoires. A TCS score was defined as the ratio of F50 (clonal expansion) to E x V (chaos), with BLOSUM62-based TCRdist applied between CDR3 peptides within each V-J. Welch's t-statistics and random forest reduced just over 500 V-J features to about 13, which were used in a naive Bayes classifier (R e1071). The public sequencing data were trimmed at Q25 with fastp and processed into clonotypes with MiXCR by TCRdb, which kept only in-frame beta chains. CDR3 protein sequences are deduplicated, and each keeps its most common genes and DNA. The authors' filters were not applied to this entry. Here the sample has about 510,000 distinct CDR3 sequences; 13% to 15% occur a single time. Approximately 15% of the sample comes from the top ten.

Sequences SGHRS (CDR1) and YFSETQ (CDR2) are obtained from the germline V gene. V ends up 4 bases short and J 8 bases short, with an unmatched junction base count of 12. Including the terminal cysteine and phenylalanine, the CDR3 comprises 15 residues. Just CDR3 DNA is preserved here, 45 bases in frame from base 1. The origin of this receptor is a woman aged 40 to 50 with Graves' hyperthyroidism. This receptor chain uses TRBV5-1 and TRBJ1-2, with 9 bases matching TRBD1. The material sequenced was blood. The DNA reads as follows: TGCGCCAGCAGCGAGACAGGGGGAACTTGGGACGGCTACACCTTC. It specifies CASSETGGTWDGYTF.